The text below deals with one TCR beta chain. V shed 4 bases and J 5 bases; nucleotides not matched to a gene: 14. Germline V gene lookup returns CDR1 SGDLS and CDR2 YYNGEE. The length of the CDR3 is 17 residues. These data are taken from a study of blood T cell repertoires in COVID-19. Study overall: Acute and convalescent COVID-19 specimens originated in the United States, Italy and Spain. In each case, the material was cDNA or gDNA derived from T cells, B-cell-depleted T cells, or PBMCs.

Study processing details: Estimates of nucleated cell counts were drawn from the amplification of reference gene primers. The repertoire was sequenced with immunoSEQ multiplex PCR; TCRdb's copy has only in-frame clones and lacks some. V and J calls plus clone size are reproduced from that table; the DNA served to infer D and trimming. In the table there are about 91,000 clones, 80% to 90% of which are singletons. The clonotype originates from a woman aged 70-85 years with acute or convalescent COVID-19. J is TRBJ1-1 and V is TRBV9, with 10 positions matching TRBD1. Sequenced: peripheral blood. Written as DNA, the CDR3 is TGTGCCAGCAGCCCGCCGACAGGGGGCCTTGGAAGAACTGAAGCTTTCTTT. Translation: CASSPPTGGLGRTEAFF.